These 25 T cell receptor beta chains share one sample of origin, sequenced in a study of CD8 T cells in Susac syndrome. With random hexamers, roughly 0.45 to 1 ug RNA was reverse transcribed. TCRdb independently ran MiXCR on the immunoSEQ multiplex PCR reads; one entry per CDR3 protein. The sample has 65,000 to 90,000 distinct CDR3 sequences, approximately 94% seen once. Source material: CD8+ T cells from PBMCs. These receptors were obtained from a human donor with multiple sclerosis.

J is TRBJ1-1 and V is TRBV27; a possible D gene is TRBD1 (5 bases). Germline CDR1 reads MNHEY; CDR2 reads SMNVEV (reference sequence). Deletions cut 4 bases from V and 13 bases from J, with 28 bases between. The CDR3 is made up of 16 amino acids. The CDR3 bases are TGTGCCAGCAGTTCCACAGGACCCGTGGTTACGGACTCGGTTTTCTTT. Protein: CASSSTGPVVTDSVFF.

This clonotype showed up just once. The rearrangement links TRBV12-5 to TRBJ2-7; unclear D gene. The CDR3 is 12 residues long. Germline V gene sequence: CDR1 LGHNT, CDR2 FRNRAP. V shed 1 base and J shed 7 bases, with 8 bases lying between them. The CDR3 region is CASGLGSIEQYF. The DNA of the CDR3 is TGTGCTAGTGGTTTGGGCAGCATAGAGCAGTACTTC.

V gene TRBV2 combines with J gene TRBJ2-7, with D unresolved. Trimming shortened V by 8 bases and J by 5 bases, and 10 bases separated the two germline ends. The CDR3 runs to 11 residues. Germline V gene data show CDR1 as SNHLY and CDR2 as FYNNEI. The DNA for the CDR3 is TGTGCCAGCCAAGACACGAACGAGCAGTACTTC. Translating gives CASQDTNEQYF.

The chain has TRBV15 and TRBJ2-7, with 7 bases fitting TRBD2. Germline V lookup: CDR1 LNHNV, CDR2 YYDKDF (reference sequence). CDR3 length equals 15 residues. Unmatched junction bases numbered 11, after V lost 5 bases and J lost 4 bases. The CDR3 spells CATSGGGGTLYEQYF. In nucleotides, the CDR3 is TGTGCCACCAGCGGCGGCGGGGGTACTTTATACGAGCAGTACTTC.

This rearrangement joins TRBV4-3 to TRBJ1-2; D gene uncertain. Germline assignment: CDR1 LGHNA and CDR2 YSLEER. The ends were cut back, 5 bases at V and 3 bases at J, with 13 bases in the middle. The CDR3 runs to 14 residues. Here the CDR3 DNA reads TGCGCCAGCAGCGACTCGGGGAGGGACTATGGCTACACCTTC. It is translated as CASSDSGRDYGYTF.

The chain combines TRBV28 with TRBJ2-6, with 8 bases fitting TRBD1. This CDR3 is built from 18 residues. Germline loops: CDR1 MDHEN, CDR2 SYDVKM. The V segment lost 4 bases and the J segment 0 bases; nucleotides outside the gene matches: 8. CDR3 coding DNA: TGTGCCAGCAGTTGGGGACAGGCCGGATTCTCTGGGGCCAACGTCCTGACTTTC. It codes for CASSWGQAGFSGANVLTF.

The chain has TRBV6-5 and TRBJ1-5; TRBD1 is a possible D gene (6 bases). The CDR3 sequence is 15 residues long. Germline V gives CDR1 MNHEY, CDR2 SVGAGI. Trimming cost V 0 bases and J 7 bases, with 13 bases left between them. The DNA of the CDR3 is TGTGCCAGCAGTTACTCCCTGGGGGCGGGACAGCCCCAGCATTTT. Translating gives CASSYSLGAGQPQHF.

In its sample, this clonotype was seen once. The rearrangement uses TRBV5-1 and TRBJ1-1, with D tentatively TRBD1 (5 bases). The ends were cut back, 0 bases at V and 1 base at J, with 7 bases in the middle. The CDR3 consists of 14 residues. Germline lookup yields CDR1 SGHRS and CDR2 YFSETQ. CDR3 amino acids: CASSLAGANTEAFF. DNA for the CDR3: TGCGCCAGCAGCTTGGCCGGGGCGAACACTGAAGCTTTCTTT.

The chain employs TRBV7-9 and TRBJ2-7, with TRBD1 as a possible D gene (6 bases). The CDR3 contains 13 residues. V was clipped by 1 base and J by 3 bases, with 7 bases between them. Germline CDR1 is SEHNR and CDR2 is FQNEAQ (reference sequence). The CDR3 sequence is CASSLVGGYEQYF. In nucleotides, the CDR3 is TGTGCCAGCAGCTTAGTAGGGGGCTACGAGCAGTACTTC.

Written as DNA, the CDR3 is TGCAGCGTTAGCAGGGGACCCAATCAGCCCCAGCATTTT. It is translated as CSVSRGPNQPQHF. The gene calls are TRBV29-1 and TRBJ1-5; D might be TRBD1 (6 bases). CDR3 length equals 13 residues. Germline V gives CDR1 SQVTM, CDR2 ANQGSEA. Between the trimmed V and J ends, which lost 5 bases and 3 bases, there was a span of 11 bases.

The V and J genes are TRBV7-2 and TRBJ1-2, with 8 positions matching TRBD1. This CDR3 contains 14 residues. CDR1 and CDR2 from the germline V gene are SGHTA and FQGNSA. V lost 1 base to trimming and J lost 12 bases; unmatched junction nucleotides: 10. The CDR3 protein is CASSLEVAGGLNTF. Written as DNA, the CDR3 is TGTGCCAGCAGCTTAGAGGTCGCAGGGGGCCTCAACACCTTC. The entire variable domain, with the rest obtained from reference TRBV7-2 and TRBJ1-2, is as follows: GAGVSQSPSNKVTEKGKDVELRCDPISGHTALYWYRQSLGQGLEFLIYFQGNSAPDKSGLPSDRFSAERTGGSVSTLTIQRTQQEDSAVYLCASSLEVAGGLNTFGSGTRLTVV.

The V gene is TRBV9, the J gene TRBJ2-1; D gene unclear. CDR1 SGDLS and CDR2 YYNGEE come from the germline V gene. Trimming removed 7 bases at V and 4 bases at J, with 18 bases between. CDR3 size: 15 residues. DNA of the CDR3: TGTGCCAGCGGCCAGACTTCCACCCTTTACAATGAGCAGTTCTTC. Translation gives CASGQTSTLYNEQFF.

J is TRBJ1-5 and V is TRBV2, with D tentatively TRBD1 (6 bases). Germline V gene sequence: CDR1 SNHLY, CDR2 FYNNEI. Deletions cut 6 bases from V and 0 bases from J, with 9 bases between. The CDR3 contains 14 residues. The CDR3 DNA reads as TGTGCCAGCAGGGACAGCGATAGCAATCAGCCCCAGCATTTT. Amino acid sequence: CASRDSDSNQPQHF.

This clonotype was found once. This sequence joins TRBV7-2 and TRBJ2-2; D is perhaps TRBD2 (5 bases). With 3 bases removed from V and 8 bases from J, the gap between germline ends came to 7 bases. The CDR3 has 12 residues. Germline V gene lookup returns CDR1 SGHTA and CDR2 FQGNSA. This CDR3 reads CASSFGGGELFF. The CDR3, as DNA: TGTGCCAGCAGCTTCGGCGGGGGGGAGCTGTTTTTT.

V usage is TRBV6-2 or TRBV6-3 and J usage is TRBJ2-3; the match to TRBD2 covers 7 bases. Trimming cost V 8 bases and J 4 bases; bases outside gene matches: 9. The CDR3 has 14 residues. Per the germline V gene, CDR1 is MNHEY and CDR2 is SVGEGT. This CDR3 reads CASGPGTKADTQYF. As DNA, the CDR3 is TGTGCCAGCGGTCCCGGGACTAAGGCAGATACGCAGTATTTT.

This sequence joins TRBV28 and TRBJ1-1; unclear D gene. Germline CDR1 and CDR2: MDHEN and SYDVKM. This CDR3 comprises 15 residues. Deletions cut 2 bases from V and 1 base from J, with 11 bases between. The CDR3 loop is CASSLRRGSNTEAFF. CDR3 coding DNA: TGTGCCAGCAGTTTACGAAGAGGGTCGAACACTGAAGCTTTCTTT.

V usage is TRBV27 and J usage is TRBJ2-7; 7 bases map to TRBD2. CDR3 length: 15 residues. V shed 4 bases and J 7 bases; nucleotides not matched to a gene: 13. Germline V gene lookup returns CDR1 MNHEY and CDR2 SMNVEV (reference sequence). Here the CDR3 reads CASSSSGRLAEEQYF. In nucleotides, the CDR3 is TGTGCCAGCAGTTCTTCAGGGCGGCTAGCGGAGGAGCAGTACTTC.

This rearrangement joins TRBV27 to TRBJ2-7, with 7 bases fitting TRBD2. Per the germline V gene, CDR1 is MNHEY and CDR2 is SMNVEV (reference sequence). J gave up 3 bases and V 4 bases, and 12 bases lay outside the gene matches. This CDR3 is built from 16 residues. CDR3 coding DNA: TGTGCCAGCAGTTCCCTCCCCCTCGGCGGGGGCTACGAGCAGTACTTC. Its protein is CASSSLPLGGGYEQYF.

The V call is TRBV12-3 or TRBV12-4, the J call TRBJ1-2, with D maybe TRBD1 (5 bases). CDR3 size: 14 residues. The V gene lost 3 bases and the J gene lost 3 bases, with 11 bases spanning the gap. The CDR3 sequence is CASSFDATDYGYTF. The CDR3 nucleotides read TGTGCCAGCAGTTTTGATGCGACAGACTATGGCTACACCTTC.

The chain uses TRBV29-1 and TRBJ1-4; 8 nucleotides line up with TRBD1. J gave up 7 bases and V 6 bases, and 7 bases lay outside the gene matches. This CDR3 contains 13 residues. From germline, CDR1 is SQVTM and CDR2 ANQGSEA. CDR3 nucleotide sequence: TGCAGCGTAACAGGGGGAAAATTTGAAAAACTGTTTTTT. Its protein is CSVTGGKFEKLFF.

The DNA of the CDR3 is TGTGCTAGTGGGTACACCTTAGCGGGAGGGTTAAACAATGAGCAGTTCTTC. This sequence encodes CASGYTLAGGLNNEQFF. The chain combines TRBV12-5 with TRBJ2-1, with 11 positions matching TRBD2. The CDR3 runs to 17 residues. Germline V gene data show CDR1 as LGHNT and CDR2 as FRNRAP. After removal of 6 bases from V and 5 bases from J, the junction contained 12 bases not matched to a gene.

The J gene is TRBJ2-2, the V gene TRBV7-2; D remains ambiguous. Trimming stripped 5 bases from V and 6 bases from J, with 22 bases between. CDR1 SGHTA and CDR2 FQGNSA come from the germline V gene. This CDR3 is 17 amino acids long. CDR3 residues: CASSHITSRVLAGELFF. For the CDR3, the DNA is TGTGCCAGCAGCCATATTACGTCTCGGGTCTTGGCCGGGGAGCTGTTTTTT.

V is TRBV20-1 and J is TRBJ2-7; tentatively, D is TRBD1 (6 bases). Trimming cost V 6 bases and J 3 bases, with 33 bases left between them. CDR3 size: 19 residues. The germline V gene encodes CDR1 DFQATT and CDR2 SNEGSKA (reference sequence). For the CDR3, the DNA is TGCAGTGCCCAAGCGTGGGGGCCATCCTCAAAGCCTACTTTCTACGAGCAGTACTTC. Translated: CSAQAWGPSSKPTFYEQYF.

The V and J genes are TRBV7-2 and TRBJ2-3; TRBD2 matches 9 bases. Per germline, CDR1 SGHTA and CDR2 FQGNSA. The CDR3 runs 19 residues. The V and J ends lost 1 base and 4 bases, in that order; junction bases with no gene match: 15. The DNA of the CDR3 is TGTGCCAGCAGCTTAGGAAGAGCGGGAGGCTCCAAGGGTTCAGATACGCAGTATTTT. Protein product: CASSLGRAGGSKGSDTQYF.

This clonotype was observed a single time. V is TRBV5-1 and J is TRBJ2-7, with TRBD1 matching 7 bases. J lost 1 base, V lost 3 bases, and 4 bases had no gene match. This CDR3 spans 14 amino acids. Per germline, CDR1 SGHRS and CDR2 YFSETQ. Here the CDR3 reads CASSYRDRSYEQYF. The CDR3 coding sequence is TGCGCCAGCAGCTACCGGGACAGATCCTACGAGCAGTACTTC.